Shown below are 12 T cell receptor beta chains from a single sample sequenced in a study of T cells in Graves' hyperthyroidism and ophthalmopathy. RNA transcripts yielded amplified TCR beta CDR3 regions. First-round RT-PCR targeting the TCR CDR3 was performed with the HTBI primer set. TCRdb reprocessed the multiplex PCR reads with MiXCR, giving one entry per CDR3 protein. The sample shows about 380,000 distinct CDR3 sequences, 18% of them seen only once. Input material: blood. These TCRs come from a man younger than 30 with Graves' ophthalmopathy.

About this clonotype: With a much larger clone just one base away, this may be a read error. CDR3 protein: CSARAGSADSSYEQFF. CDR3 sequence (DNA): TGCAGTGCTAGGGCCGGATCGGCTGATAGCTCCTACGAGCAGTTCTTC. The chain combines TRBV20-1 with TRBJ2-7; D gene ambiguous. The DNA matches TRBJ2-1 better at its end, which makes the J call doubtful. The CDR3 loop spans 16 amino acids. Germline CDR1 DFQATT, CDR2 SNEGSKA (reference sequence).

V usage is TRBV7-9 and J usage is TRBJ2-5; D call uncertain. Trimming stripped 5 bases from V and 1 base from J, with 8 bases between. Germline V gene sequence: CDR1 SEHNR, CDR2 FQNEAQ (reference sequence). The CDR3 totals 13 residues. The CDR3 coding sequence is TGTGCCAGCAGCCCCACCCTCCAAGAGACCCAGTACTTC. Encoded protein: CASSPTLQETQYF.

This clonotype was observed a few times. The chain employs TRBV25-1 and TRBJ1-2, with D unresolved. The CDR3 is 17 residues long. The germline gives CDR1 MGHDK, CDR2 SYGVNS. Trimming pared 4 bases from V and 8 bases from J, leaving 26 bases between. CDR3 loop: CASSAPGTLARTSGYTF. CDR3 bases: TGTGCCAGCAGTGCCCCCGGAACTTTGGCGAGGACTAGCGGCTACACCTTC.

Only a few counts were recorded for this clonotype. The chain has TRBV7-3 and TRBJ2-2; 8 bases align to TRBD2. CDR1 SGHTA and CDR2 FQGTGA come from the germline V gene. CDR3 size: 16 residues. The V segment lost 0 bases and the J segment 7 bases; nucleotides outside the gene matches: 7. The chain's CDR3 is CASSLTVQRGFGELFF. CDR3 bases: TGTGCCAGCAGCTTAACGGTGCAGCGGGGGTTCGGGGAGCTGTTTTTT.

This clonotype was seen a few times. V usage is TRBV6-5 and J usage is TRBJ1-2; TRBD1 matches 7 bases. V was clipped by 1 base and J by 8 bases; unmatched bases: 16. In germline, CDR1 is MNHEY, CDR2 SVGAGI. The CDR3 has 17 residues. The CDR3 region has the DNA TGTGCCAGCAGTTACTACACAGGGGTGACAGGGCAGGGGGGCTACACCTTC. This codes for CASSYYTGVTGQGGYTF.

In its sample, this clonotype was seen a few times. The genes are TRBV7-6 and TRBJ2-5, with 7 bases aligning to TRBD2. Per the germline V gene, CDR1 is SGHVS and CDR2 is FNYEAQ. This CDR3 has 16 amino acids. The V and J ends lost 3 bases and 2 bases, in that order; junction bases with no gene match: 9. CDR3 in DNA: TGTGCCAGCAGCTTGTTGAGCGGGGCAATACAAGAGACCCAGTACTTC. This codes for CASSLLSGAIQETQYF.

This clonotype was counted only a few times. The rearrangement uses TRBV13 and TRBJ2-1, with D perhaps given as TRBD1 or TRBD2 (6 bases each). CDR3 length: 13 residues. CDR1 and CDR2 from the germline V gene are PRHDT and FYEKMQ (reference sequence). V was shortened by 6 bases and J by 9 bases, with 15 bases between the two germline ends. The CDR3 region has the DNA TGTGCCAGCAGACAACAGGGAGGTGGTGAGCAGTTCTTC. Encoded protein: CASRQQGGGEQFF.

This clonotype was observed many times. V gene TRBV19 combines with J gene TRBJ1-2; D not certain. The CDR3 spans 15 residues. The germline V gene encodes CDR1 LNHDA and CDR2 SQIVND (reference sequence). V dropped 0 bases and J dropped 5 bases, with 13 bases sitting between them. The CDR3 sequence is CASSIDRQAPYGYTF. CDR3 sequence (DNA): TGTGCCAGTAGTATAGATCGGCAGGCCCCGTATGGCTACACCTTC. Combining the CDR3 with reference TRBV19 and TRBJ1-2 gives the whole variable domain DGGITQSPKYLFRKEGQNVTLSCEQNLNHDAMYWYRQDPGQGLRLIYYSQIVNDFQKGDIAEGYSVSREKKESFPLTVTSAQKNPTAFYLCASSIDRQAPYGYTFGSGTRLTVV.

This clonotype came up many times. The V gene is TRBV7-6, the J gene TRBJ1-6; TRBD1 matches 12 bases. Germline lookup yields CDR1 SGHVS and CDR2 FNYEAQ. V gave up 2 bases and J gave up 7 bases; unmatched junction bases: 6. This CDR3 comprises 17 residues. CDR3 residues: CASSLKGQGALNSPLHF. The CDR3 nucleotides are TGTGCCAGCAGCTTAAAGGGACAGGGGGCGCTGAATTCACCCCTCCACTTT.

This clonotype was seen repeatedly, ten times or more. CDR3 nucleotides: TGTGCCAGCAGTGAGACATTGGGGGGGCTAATCTATGGCTACACCTTC. Protein: CASSETLGGLIYGYTF. The J gene is TRBJ1-2, the V gene TRBV6-1, with D tentatively TRBD1 (6 bases). V lost 3 bases to trimming and J lost 4 bases, with 18 bases between them. This CDR3 contains 16 residues. The V gene's germline CDR1 is MNHNS and CDR2 SASEGT.

This clonotype was seen many times. The chain employs TRBV28 and TRBJ1-5; 9 nucleotides align to TRBD1. CDR1 is MDHEN, CDR2 SYDVKM, per germline. The junction had 7 bases not matched to a gene; V was cut back by 5 bases and J by 5 bases. This CDR3 contains 15 residues. The CDR3 reads CASSPRDRVDQPQHF. In DNA form, the CDR3 reads TGTGCCAGCAGTCCCCGGGACAGGGTCGATCAGCCCCAGCATTTT. Complete variable domain (other parts from reference TRBV28 and TRBJ1-5): DVKVTQSSRYLVKRTGEKVFLECVQDMDHENMFWYRQDPGLGLRLIYFSYDVKMKEKGDIPEGYSVSREKKERFSLILESASTNQTSMYLCASSPRDRVDQPQHFGDGTRLSIL.

For this clonotype: Just one base apart from a much larger clone, this may be a read error. This chain links TRBV29-1 with TRBJ2-3; 9 bases are a match to TRBD2. With 4 bases clipped from V and 5 bases from J, the junction kept 4 bases outside the gene matches. The CDR3 totals 13 residues. Per the germline V gene, CDR1 is SQVTM and CDR2 is ANQGSEA. CDR3 region: CSVGGGARDTQYF. In nucleotides, the CDR3 is TGCAGCGTTGGCGGGGGGGCCAGAGATACGCAGTATTTT.